This T cell receptor beta chain emerged from a study of T cell repertoires in cytomegalovirus infection. J was trimmed by 6 bases and V by 6 bases; bases with no gene match: 7. CDR3 length equals 13 residues. The germline V gene encodes CDR1 MNHEY and CDR2 SVGEGT. Study-level results: Across the ex vivo response, the dominant clonotypes were HLA-C-restricted CMV-specific TCR beta clonotypes.

In this sample, this clonotype turned up many times. Its target is unknown. TCRdb processed the reads anew with MiXCR; each CDR3 protein has one entry. The sample has about 230,000 distinct CDR3 sequences, 6% to 8% seen once. The receptor was derived from a human donor in good health (CMV status not recorded). Some clones in this sample may be carry-over from other donors' samples. Sequencing used PBMCs. The genes are TRBV6-2 or TRBV6-3 and TRBJ2-7; 8 bases align to TRBD1. The chain's CDR3 is CASRRQGMGEQYF. The DNA for the CDR3 is TGTGCCAGCAGGAGACAGGGGATGGGCGAGCAGTACTTC.